The clone carrying this T cell receptor beta chain is classed as medium-sized. Its antigen is still unknown. The QIAseq Immune Repertoire TCR panel built the libraries from approximately 15 ng of total RNA. TCRdb processed the reads anew with MiXCR; each CDR3 protein has one entry. The sample holds roughly 670 distinct CDR3 sequences; 5% to 6.5% are singletons and the top ten take 25% to 35%. This sample is part of a study of circulating CD8 cells and anti-PD-1 response in melanoma. Whole-study results and caveats: Under 7% of TRB clonotypes were shared between subsets at M1.

V was pared by 4 bases and J by 5 bases, with 19 bases of the junction left unmatched. Germline assignment: CDR1 LGHDT and CDR2 YNNKEL (reference sequence). This CDR3 has 19 amino acids. Sorting of live CD3+CD8+TCRalphabeta+ cells by PD-1 and/or TIGIT gave four subsets. The V and J genes are TRBV3-1 and TRBJ2-3, with 9 bases matching TRBD2. The sample here was CD8+ T cells from PBMCs, taken at baseline or after one month of anti-PD-1 therapy (not recorded which). This sequence was found in a human donor with melanoma. Written as DNA, the CDR3 is TGTGCCAGCAGCCCTAACCTCCTGACTGGCGGGGGGGCCGTAGATACGCAGTATTTT. Amino acids: CASSPNLLTGGGAVDTQYF.